This TCR beta chain was obtained from a study of OX40 agonist ivuxolimab in advanced cancers. Of note for this clone: Its antigen remains unidentified.

Study results and caveats: CD4+ and CD8+ T cells in blood underwent clonal expansion by week 6 at 0.1 to 3.0 mg/kg. Among the lowest levels of clonal expansion were found in partial responders at 0.1-3.0 mg/kg. Low normalized clonal expansion also occurred in some nonresponding patients.

Germline V gene sequence: CDR1 LNHDA, CDR2 SQIVND (reference sequence). Trimming at V came to 5 bases and at J to 2 bases, leaving 5 bases not matched to a gene. The CDR3 runs to 14 residues. Some clones are missing from TCRdb's copy, which holds only in-frame ones; the method was immunoSEQ multiplex PCR. The table records 65,000 to 100,000 clones, more than 90% of them present only once. The rearrangement joins TRBV19 to TRBJ2-7; TRBD1 matches at 8 bases. This material consisted of CD4+ or CD8+ T cells sorted from blood, taken in a trial of the OX40 agonist ivuxolimab. This TCR was recovered from an adult with an advanced solid tumor such as melanoma, head and neck, liver or kidney cancer. The DNA for the CDR3 is TGTGCCAGTAGTCCGGGGACAGGAACCTACGAGCAGTACTTC. Translating gives CASSPGTGTYEQYF.